The source of this T cell receptor beta chain is a study of blood T cell repertoires in COVID-19. Study details: The study drew acute and convalescent COVID-19 samples from the United States, Italy and Spain.

Germline values: CDR1 SGHTA, CDR2 FQGNSA. This CDR3 has 15 amino acids. The ends lost 5 bases at V and 7 bases at J; junction bases unmatched: 9. Of note for this clone: Other nucleotide sequences in the sample specify the same CDR3.

Produced via immunoSEQ multiplex PCR; TCRdb's table is partial and in-frame only. The table records roughly 16,000 clones, more than 80% of them present only once. The chain links TRBV7-2 to TRBJ2-1, with 9 bases identical to TRBD1. The sequencing sample was made of peripheral blood. This receptor was obtained from a human donor in a cohort sampled during active COVID-19. The CDR3 DNA is TGTGCCAGCAGCCCAGGACAGGGGACGGGAAATGAGCAGTTCTTC. Protein sequence: CASSPGQGTGNEQFF.